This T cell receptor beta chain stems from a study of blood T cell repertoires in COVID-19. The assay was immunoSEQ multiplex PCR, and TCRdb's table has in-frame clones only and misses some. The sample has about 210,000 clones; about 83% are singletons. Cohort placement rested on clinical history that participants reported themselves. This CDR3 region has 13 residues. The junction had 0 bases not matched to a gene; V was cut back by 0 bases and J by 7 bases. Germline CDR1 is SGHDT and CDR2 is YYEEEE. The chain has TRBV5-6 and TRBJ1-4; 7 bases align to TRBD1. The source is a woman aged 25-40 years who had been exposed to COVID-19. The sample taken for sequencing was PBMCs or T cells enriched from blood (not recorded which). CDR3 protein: CASSLAGGEKLFF. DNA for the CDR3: TGTGCCAGCAGCTTGGCAGGGGGTGAAAAACTGTTTTTT.